This is a list of T cell receptor beta chains from one sample in a study of early stage breast cancer tumors. Assay: immunoSEQ multiplex PCR; the TCRdb copy retains only in-frame clones and omits some. The data contain about 19,000 clones, around 88% of them singletons. Sequenced input: blood. All receptors derive from a person aged 70 to 79 with breast cancer. The CDR3 runs from the conserved cysteine through the conserved F or W. The order of the fields is CDR3 length, V gene, clone size, D gene, J gene, CDR3 protein, CDR3 DNA. D genes are given only for firm matches. Some rows mark clone size as missing; the rest say once, few, many or name a class of expanded clone.

cdr3_length: 14; v_call: TRBV5-1; clone_size: once; d_call: .; j_call: TRBJ2-5; cdr3_aa: CASSFGGLQETQYF; cdr3_nt: TGCGCCAGCAGCTTTGGGGGCTTACAAGAGACCCAGTACTTC
cdr3_length: 15; v_call: TRBV6-1; clone_size: .; d_call: .; j_call: TRBJ2-1; cdr3_aa: CASRFGVKDNNEQFF; cdr3_nt: TGTGCCAGCAGGTTCGGGGTCAAAGATAACAATGAGCAGTTCTTC
cdr3_length: 15; v_call: TRBV28; clone_size: .; d_call: TRBD1; j_call: TRBJ2-3; cdr3_aa: CASSSGDRAGDTQYF; cdr3_nt: TGTGCCAGCAGTTCCGGGGACAGGGCGGGAGATACGCAGTATTTT
cdr3_length: 13; v_call: TRBV18; clone_size: .; d_call: .; j_call: TRBJ1-2; cdr3_aa: CASSQGVNYGYTF; cdr3_nt: TGTGCCAGCTCACAGGGAGTTAACTATGGCTACACCTTC
cdr3_length: 10; v_call: TRBV20-1; clone_size: .; d_call: .; j_call: TRBJ1-2; cdr3_aa: CSTQSYGYTF; cdr3_nt: TGCAGTACTCAATCCTATGGCTACACCTTC
cdr3_length: 15; v_call: TRBV9; clone_size: .; d_call: TRBD1; j_call: TRBJ1-4; cdr3_aa: CASSVEGQGHEKLFF; cdr3_nt: TGTGCCAGCAGCGTAGAGGGACAGGGCCACGAAAAACTGTTTTTT
cdr3_length: 15; v_call: TRBV28; clone_size: .; d_call: .; j_call: TRBJ1-4; cdr3_aa: CASKGGDRANEKLFF; cdr3_nt: TGTGCCAGCAAGGGAGGGGATCGGGCTAATGAAAAACTGTTTTTT
cdr3_length: 18; v_call: TRBV23-1; clone_size: .; d_call: TRBD1; j_call: TRBJ1-1; cdr3_aa: CASSQVQGQSRGYTEAFF; cdr3_nt: TGCGCCAGCAGTCAGGTACAGGGGCAGTCGCGGGGTTACACTGAAGCTTTCTTT
cdr3_length: 14; v_call: TRBV30; clone_size: once; d_call: .; j_call: TRBJ1-5; cdr3_aa: CASNEGGASQPQHF; cdr3_nt: TGTGCCTCGAACGAGGGAGGGGCGTCTCAGCCCCAGCATTTT
cdr3_length: 12; v_call: TRBV30; clone_size: .; d_call: TRBD1; j_call: TRBJ2-2; cdr3_aa: CAWGTGIGELFF; cdr3_nt: TGTGCCTGGGGGACAGGGATCGGGGAGCTGTTTTTT
cdr3_length: 15; v_call: TRBV19; clone_size: .; d_call: TRBD1; j_call: TRBJ1-1; cdr3_aa: CASSPTGKGNTEAFF; cdr3_nt: TGTGCCAGTAGCCCGACAGGGAAAGGAAACACTGAAGCTTTCTTT
cdr3_length: 16; v_call: TRBV7-3; clone_size: few; d_call: TRBD1; j_call: TRBJ2-1; cdr3_aa: CASSATQGAGVHEQFF; cdr3_nt: TGTGCCAGCAGCGCTACACAGGGGGCTGGGGTACATGAGCAGTTCTTC
cdr3_length: 14; v_call: TRBV28; clone_size: .; d_call: .; j_call: TRBJ1-1; cdr3_aa: CASRKQGPVNEAFF; cdr3_nt: TGTGCCAGCAGAAAACAGGGTCCAGTAAATGAAGCTTTCTTT
cdr3_length: 14; v_call: TRBV25-1; clone_size: .; d_call: .; j_call: TRBJ1-1; cdr3_aa: CASRHRGMDTEAFF; cdr3_nt: TGTGCCAGCCGCCATCGTGGCATGGACACTGAAGCTTTCTTT
cdr3_length: 15; v_call: TRBV4-1; clone_size: .; d_call: TRBD2; j_call: TRBJ2-1; cdr3_aa: CASSQRVAGVNEQFF; cdr3_nt: TGCGCCAGCAGCCAACGAGTAGCGGGGGTAAATGAGCAGTTCTTC
cdr3_length: 15; v_call: TRBV27; clone_size: .; d_call: TRBD1; j_call: TRBJ2-7; cdr3_aa: CASSPRQGPIYEQYF; cdr3_nt: TGTGCCAGCAGTCCCCGACAGGGTCCAATATACGAGCAGTACTTC
cdr3_length: 14; v_call: TRBV6-5; clone_size: .; d_call: .; j_call: TRBJ2-3; cdr3_aa: CASSSGLGTDTQYF; cdr3_nt: TGTGCCAGCAGTTCAGGACTCGGCACAGATACGCAGTATTTT
cdr3_length: 13; v_call: TRBV9; clone_size: .; d_call: .; j_call: TRBJ1-2; cdr3_aa: CASSPSGAHGYTF; cdr3_nt: TGTGCCAGCAGCCCCTCAGGGGCCCATGGCTACACCTTC
cdr3_length: 14; v_call: TRBV5-4; clone_size: .; d_call: .; j_call: TRBJ1-3; cdr3_aa: CASSFGGPGNTIYF; cdr3_nt: TGTGCCAGCAGCTTCGGGGGGCCCGGAAACACCATATATTTT
cdr3_length: 14; v_call: TRBV6-6; clone_size: .; d_call: .; j_call: TRBJ2-1; cdr3_aa: CASSLAGSYNEQFF; cdr3_nt: TGTGCCAGCAGTCTGGCAGGTTCCTACAATGAGCAGTTCTTC
cdr3_length: 17; v_call: TRBV4-2; clone_size: once; d_call: .; j_call: TRBJ2-1; cdr3_aa: CASSHDNSATSYNEQFF; cdr3_nt: TGTGCCAGCAGCCATGATAATAGCGCCACGAGCTACAATGAGCAGTTCTTC
cdr3_length: 11; v_call: TRBV20-1; clone_size: .; d_call: .; j_call: TRBJ1-1; cdr3_aa: CSARHNTEAFF; cdr3_nt: TGCAGTGCCAGACATAACACTGAAGCTTTCTTT
cdr3_length: 13; v_call: TRBV5-1; clone_size: .; d_call: TRBD2; j_call: TRBJ2-7; cdr3_aa: CASGLAGAYEQYF; cdr3_nt: TGCGCCAGCGGACTAGCGGGGGCGTACGAGCAGTACTTC
cdr3_length: 16; v_call: TRBV5-4; clone_size: .; d_call: TRBD2; j_call: TRBJ2-3; cdr3_aa: CASSMGTSGGTDTQYF; cdr3_nt: TGTGCCAGCAGCATGGGGACTAGCGGGGGCACAGATACGCAGTATTTT
cdr3_length: 15; v_call: TRBV13; clone_size: .; d_call: TRBD1; j_call: TRBJ2-7; cdr3_aa: CASSLETTDRAEQYF; cdr3_nt: TGTGCCAGCAGCTTAGAGACCACGGACAGGGCCGAGCAGTACTTC
cdr3_length: 14; v_call: TRBV11-2; clone_size: .; d_call: .; j_call: TRBJ1-6; cdr3_aa: CASSLWDSNSPLHF; cdr3_nt: TGTGCCAGCAGCTTATGGGACTCCAATTCACCCCTCCACTTT
cdr3_length: 16; v_call: TRBV5-1; clone_size: .; d_call: TRBD2; j_call: TRBJ2-2; cdr3_aa: CASSLAPSGGTGELFF; cdr3_nt: TGCGCCAGCAGCTTGGCGCCTAGCGGGGGCACCGGGGAGCTGTTTTTT
cdr3_length: 17; v_call: TRBV5-6; clone_size: .; d_call: TRBD2; j_call: TRBJ2-1; cdr3_aa: CASSLLQSGGAYNEQFF; cdr3_nt: TGTGCCAGCAGCTTACTCCAAAGCGGGGGGGCGTACAATGAGCAGTTCTTC
cdr3_length: 12; v_call: TRBV7-9; clone_size: .; d_call: .; j_call: TRBJ1-2; cdr3_aa: CASSPPVYGYTF; cdr3_nt: TGTGCCAGCAGCCCCCCGGTCTATGGCTACACCTTC
cdr3_length: 14; v_call: TRBV10-3; clone_size: once; d_call: TRBD1; j_call: TRBJ1-1; cdr3_aa: CAVLKDRGPTEAFF; cdr3_nt: TGTGCCGTCCTCAAGGACAGGGGGCCGACTGAAGCTTTCTTT
cdr3_length: 15; v_call: TRBV5-6; clone_size: .; d_call: .; j_call: TRBJ2-2; cdr3_aa: CASSLVGRGTGELFF; cdr3_nt: TGTGCCAGCAGCTTGGTAGGGCGGGGAACCGGGGAGCTGTTTTTT
cdr3_length: 16; v_call: TRBV6-1; clone_size: .; d_call: TRBD1; j_call: TRBJ1-1; cdr3_aa: CASSEAGRGRNTEAFF; cdr3_nt: TGTGCCAGCAGTGAAGCGGGCAGGGGGAGGAACACTGAAGCTTTCTTT
cdr3_length: 14; v_call: TRBV19; clone_size: .; d_call: TRBD1; j_call: TRBJ1-6; cdr3_aa: CASSTDRGSPPLHF; cdr3_nt: TGTGCCAGTAGTACGGACAGGGGATCTCCACCCCTCCACTTT
cdr3_length: 15; v_call: TRBV2; clone_size: .; d_call: .; j_call: TRBJ1-4; cdr3_aa: CASSEARGTNEKLFF; cdr3_nt: TGTGCCAGCAGTGAAGCGCGAGGGACTAATGAAAAACTGTTTTTT
cdr3_length: 12; v_call: TRBV5-1; clone_size: .; d_call: .; j_call: TRBJ2-5; cdr3_aa: CASSSDRGTQYF; cdr3_nt: TGCGCCAGCAGCTCAGATAGGGGGACCCAGTACTTC
cdr3_length: 14; v_call: TRBV10-3; clone_size: .; d_call: .; j_call: TRBJ2-3; cdr3_aa: CAISRDLYTDTQYF; cdr3_nt: TGTGCCATCAGCCGGGACTTATACACAGATACGCAGTATTTT
cdr3_length: 14; v_call: TRBV5-1; clone_size: .; d_call: TRBD1; j_call: TRBJ2-2; cdr3_aa: CASSLVQGAGELFF; cdr3_nt: TGCGCCAGCAGCTTGGTACAGGGGGCCGGGGAGCTGTTTTTT
cdr3_length: 13; v_call: TRBV30; clone_size: .; d_call: TRBD1; j_call: TRBJ2-7; cdr3_aa: CAGQRQGKYEQYF; cdr3_nt: TGTGCCGGCCAGAGACAGGGAAAATACGAGCAGTACTTC
cdr3_length: 15; v_call: TRBV19; clone_size: .; d_call: .; j_call: TRBJ1-1; cdr3_aa: CASTTRRGFNTEAFF; cdr3_nt: TGTGCCAGTACCACGAGAAGGGGCTTCAACACTGAAGCTTTCTTT
cdr3_length: 15; v_call: TRBV7-3; clone_size: .; d_call: TRBD1; j_call: TRBJ1-6; cdr3_aa: CASSLRPTWDSPLHF; cdr3_nt: TGTGCCAGCAGCTTAAGGCCCACTTGGGACAGTCCCCTCCACTTT
cdr3_length: 10; v_call: TRBV23-1; clone_size: .; d_call: .; j_call: TRBJ2-7; cdr3_aa: CASSRGKIYF; cdr3_nt: TGCGCCAGCTCGAGGGGGAAAATATACTTC
cdr3_length: 13; v_call: TRBV29-1; clone_size: .; d_call: .; j_call: TRBJ1-3; cdr3_aa: CSVERISGNTIYF; cdr3_nt: TGCAGCGTTGAGCGAATCTCTGGAAACACCATATATTTT
cdr3_length: 13; v_call: TRBV2; clone_size: few; d_call: TRBD1; j_call: TRBJ2-5; cdr3_aa: CASSGTGVKTQYF; cdr3_nt: TGTGCCAGCAGTGGGACAGGGGTTAAGACCCAGTACTTC
cdr3_length: 15; v_call: TRBV5-1; clone_size: .; d_call: TRBD1; j_call: TRBJ1-1; cdr3_aa: CASSLGDRGITEAFF; cdr3_nt: TGCGCCAGCAGCTTGGGGGACAGGGGTATCACTGAAGCTTTCTTT
cdr3_length: 15; v_call: TRBV7-6; clone_size: once; d_call: TRBD1; j_call: TRBJ2-1; cdr3_aa: CASSYRQGKDNEQFF; cdr3_nt: TGTGCCAGCAGCTATAGACAGGGGAAGGACAATGAGCAGTTCTTC
cdr3_length: 16; v_call: TRBV5-5; clone_size: .; d_call: .; j_call: TRBJ2-2; cdr3_aa: CASSSPWGRGTGELFF; cdr3_nt: TGTGCCAGCAGCTCCCCGTGGGGCCGCGGAACCGGGGAGCTGTTTTTT